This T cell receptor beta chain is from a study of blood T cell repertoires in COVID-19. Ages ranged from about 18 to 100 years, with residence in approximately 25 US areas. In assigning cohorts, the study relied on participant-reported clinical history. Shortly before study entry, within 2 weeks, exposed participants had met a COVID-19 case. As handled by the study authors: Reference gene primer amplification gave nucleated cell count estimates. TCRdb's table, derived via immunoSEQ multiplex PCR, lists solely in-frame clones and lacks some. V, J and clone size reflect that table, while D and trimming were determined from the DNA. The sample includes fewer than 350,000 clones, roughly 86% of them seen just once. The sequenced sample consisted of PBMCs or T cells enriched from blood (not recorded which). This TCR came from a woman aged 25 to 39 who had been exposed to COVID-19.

The CDR3 coding sequence is TGTGCCAGCAGCTTAGTGGCAGGCGGCGGGAGAGGTTCCTACGAGCAGTACTTC. It translates to CASSLVAGGGRGSYEQYF. This chain connects TRBV11-2 to TRBJ2-7, with 7 bases aligning to TRBD2. V shed 1 base, J shed 1 base, and the junction held 13 bases outside the gene matches. The CDR3 length is 18 residues. CDR1 SGHAT and CDR2 FQNNGV come from the germline V gene.